One sample yielded the 16 T cell receptor beta chains listed below, sequenced in a study of blood T cell repertoires in COVID-19. Sequencing used immunoSEQ multiplex PCR; TCRdb keeps in-frame clones, though not all of them. Here the sample spans about 150,000 clones, about 80% being singletons. The sample consisted of peripheral blood. The receptors were gathered from a woman in her sixties with acute or convalescent COVID-19.

Ten or more counts support this clone. The chain is built from TRBV11-2 and TRBJ2-7; TRBD2 might be the D (7 bases). The V and J ends lost 5 bases and 0 bases respectively, with 14 bases between them. Germline CDR1 and CDR2: SGHAT and FQNNGV. This CDR3 comprises 15 residues. CDR3 amino acids: CASSKGGDPSYEQYV. CDR3 bases: TGTGCCAGCAGCAAGGGGGGGGATCCCTCCTACGAGCAGTACGTC.

The count of this clone is one. The rearrangement joins TRBV5-1 to TRBJ1-1; no firm D call. Trimming took off 4 bases at V and 0 bases at J, with 10 bases between the two ends. This CDR3 has 14 amino acids. Germline CDR1 reads SGHRS; CDR2 reads YFSETQ. In DNA, the CDR3 is TGCGCCAGCAGCCTAAGGGAGGTGAACACTGAAGCTTTCTTT. It is translated as CASSLREVNTEAFF.

The sample holds one count of this clone. This chain joins TRBV5-5 and TRBJ1-6; 7 bases line up with TRBD1. Germline V CDR1 and CDR2: SGHKS, YYEKEE (reference sequence). The trim removed 5 bases at V and 8 bases at J, leaving 4 bases unmatched. The length of the CDR3 is 13 residues. The CDR3 reads CASRGQADSPLHF. The DNA for the CDR3 is TGTGCCAGCAGAGGACAGGCTGATTCACCCCTCCACTTT.

This clone was detected only once. J is TRBJ1-3 and V is TRBV2; perhaps TRBD1 as D (5 bases). Germline lookup yields CDR1 SNHLY and CDR2 FYNNEI. The CDR3 consists of 16 residues. V was cut by 1 base and J by 0 bases, with 10 bases left in between. The CDR3 sequence is CASSEVRQLSGNTIYF. CDR3 nucleotides: TGTGCCAGCAGTGAAGTCAGACAGCTCTCTGGAAACACCATATATTTT.

The gene calls are TRBV2 and TRBJ1-5, with D perhaps TRBD1 (6 bases). Trimming cost V 3 bases and J 4 bases, with 7 bases left between them. Germline CDR1 SNHLY, CDR2 FYNNEI. The CDR3 runs to 13 residues. The CDR3 here is CASSDTGNQPQHF. In DNA form, the CDR3 reads TGTGCCAGCAGTGACACAGGGAATCAGCCCCAGCATTTT.

The rearrangement joins TRBV5-1 to TRBJ1-2; 8 bases map to TRBD1. J lost 6 bases, V lost 7 bases, and 11 bases had no gene match. The CDR3 contains 14 residues. Germline V gene lookup returns CDR1 SGHRS and CDR2 YFSETQ. CDR3 region: CASHNSDRVHGYTF. In nucleotides, the CDR3 is TGCGCCAGCCATAACTCGGACAGGGTCCATGGCTACACCTTC. The full variable domain, in which reference TRBV5-1 and TRBJ1-2 provide the parts outside the CDR3, is KAGVTQTPRYLIKTRGQQVTLSCSPISGHRSVSWYQQTPGQGLQFLFEYFSETQRNKGNFPGRFSGRQFSNSRSEMNVSTLELGDSALYLCASHNSDRVHGYTFGSGTRLTVV.

The chain is built from TRBV18 and TRBJ1-6; D is unresolved. Trimming took 5 bases from V and 6 from J, leaving 11 bases between them. Germline V gives CDR1 KGHSH, CDR2 LQKENI. There are 14 residues in the CDR3. The CDR3 DNA sequence: TGTGCCAGCTCAGAGTCTTCGAGTAATTCACCCCTCCACTTT. Translated: CASSESSSNSPLHF.

The V call is TRBV6-1, the J call TRBJ1-4, with 12 bases identical to TRBD1. The CDR3 extends over 18 amino acids. Germline-derived CDR1 and CDR2 are MNHNS and SASEGT. J was trimmed by 0 bases and V by 1 base; bases with no gene match: 3. CDR3 coding DNA: TGTGCCAGCAGTGAAGTGGGGACAGGGGGCGCAACTAATGAAAAACTGTTTTTT. Protein: CASSEVGTGGATNEKLFF.

The rearrangement uses TRBV30 and TRBJ1-4; 7 bases match TRBD1. The ends lost 0 bases at V and 7 bases at J; junction bases unmatched: 5. This CDR3 is built from 14 residues. CDR1 is GTSNPN and CDR2 is SVGIG in the germline V gene (reference sequence). The CDR3 coding sequence is TGTGCCTGGAGTGTCAATGCAGGGGGTGAAAAACTGTTTTTT. This encodes CAWSVNAGGEKLFF.

The chain couples TRBV7-2 to TRBJ2-3; 7 nucleotides align to TRBD2. This CDR3 contains 15 residues. Germline CDR1 SGHTA, CDR2 FQGNSA. With 9 bases clipped from V and 0 bases from J, the junction kept 9 bases outside the gene matches. The CDR3 nucleotides read TGTGCCAGTCAGGATTGGGGGGGGAGCACAGATACGCAGTATTTT. Its protein product is CASQDWGGSTDTQYF.

This clone has just a few counts. The genes are TRBV15 and TRBJ1-5; D is possibly TRBD1 (5 bases). CDR1 is LNHNV and CDR2 is YYDKDF in the germline V gene (reference sequence). Trimming shortened V by 0 bases and J by 6 bases, and 9 bases separated the two germline ends. This CDR3 spans 14 amino acids. Written as DNA, the CDR3 is TGTGCCACCAGCAGAGAAGGGACTCGTCAGCCCCAGCATTTT. Encoded protein: CATSREGTRQPQHF.

The rearrangement links TRBV28 to TRBJ2-4; 7 bases match TRBD1. The CDR3 consists of 15 residues. Germline CDR1 reads MDHEN; CDR2 reads SYDVKM. The V and J ends lost 3 bases and 1 base, in that order; junction bases with no gene match: 3. This chain's CDR3 is CASSLTGLAKNIQYF. DNA for the CDR3: TGTGCCAGCAGTTTGACAGGGTTGGCCAAAAACATTCAGTACTTC.

The chain joins TRBV6-5 to TRBJ1-2; 9 positions agree with TRBD1. J lost 4 bases, V lost 6 bases, and 9 bases had no gene match. The CDR3 consists of 15 residues. In germline, CDR1 is MNHEY, CDR2 SVGAGI. This CDR3 is CASRDRDRAIYGYTF. The CDR3 bases are TGTGCCAGCAGAGACCGGGACAGGGCAATCTATGGCTACACCTTC.

This chain links TRBV7-2 with TRBJ1-5, with 8 bases matching TRBD1. The junction had 11 bases not matched to a gene; V was cut back by 5 bases and J by 11 bases. Germline values: CDR1 SGHTA, CDR2 FQGNSA. CDR3 size: 14 residues. The CDR3 coding sequence is TGTGCCAGCAGCCCCCGGACAGGGTCTAAGACCCAGCATTTT. The encoded protein is CASSPRTGSKTQHF.

This clone has a handful of counts. The chain carries TRBV6-5 and TRBJ2-2; D is perhaps TRBD1 (6 bases). This CDR3 has 15 residues. The V end was cut by 0 bases, the J end by 7 bases, with 12 bases between. Germline V gene lookup returns CDR1 MNHEY and CDR2 SVGAGI. The CDR3 sequence is CASSYSTQGDGELFF. DNA of the CDR3: TGTGCCAGCAGTTACTCGACACAGGGTGACGGGGAGCTGTTTTTT.

V gene TRBV25-1 combines with J gene TRBJ1-2; D perhaps matches TRBD1 (5 bases). This CDR3 is 17 amino acids long. Germline CDR1 reads MGHDK; CDR2 reads SYGVNS. Deletions cut 2 bases from V and 2 bases from J, with 18 bases between. The CDR3 DNA sequence: TGTGCCAGCAGTGAAAGTGTATCGGTGAGACAGAACTATGGCTACACCTTC. Translating gives CASSESVSVRQNYGYTF.